This T cell receptor (beta chain) was found in a study of PD-L1 blockade in urothelial cancer. Overall study: Male sex and bladder-origin urothelial cancer were recorded for about 85% of the roughly 29 patients. Study findings and constraints: Greater 3-week expansion of tumor-associated blood clones was recorded for durable-benefit patients.

TCRdb keeps only in-frame clones here, not all; method: immunoSEQ multiplex PCR. Of some 51,000 clones listed, approximately 90% are singletons. The sample's time point: peripheral blood 6 weeks after treatment start. Patients in the study were battling locally advanced or metastatic urothelial carcinoma. Turning to this clone: As yet, its antigen is unknown.

Per germline, CDR1 SGHRS and CDR2 YFSETQ. The CDR3 is 15 residues long. The trim removed 1 base at V and 4 bases at J, leaving 4 bases unmatched. Here the sequenced sample was PBMCs, taken around atezolizumab (anti-PD-L1) treatment. This TCR derives from a man aged 55-75 years with urothelial cancer. The chain joins TRBV5-1 to TRBJ2-2; 7 bases map to TRBD2. The CDR3 nucleotides read TGCGCCAGCAGCTTGACCGGGGGGATCACCGGGGAGCTGTTTTTT. Protein: CASSLTGGITGELFF.